This passage covers 14 T cell receptor beta chains from one sample sequenced in a study of CXCR3-negative and CXCR3-positive naive CD8 T cells. Via 5' RACE with UMI labels, TRB cDNA libraries were prepared. TCRdb reanalyzed the 5' RACE reads and collapses them to one entry per CDR3 protein, without DNA. The sample table includes about 7,200 distinct CDR3 sequences. The source material was naive CXCR3- CD8+ T cells from blood. Stated subset: CD45RO-CCR7+CD27+CD95- naive CD8+ T cells lacking CXCR3 (TNR3-). These receptor sequences come from a human donor in good health. Some clones in this sample may be carry-over from other donors' samples.

By frequency, this clonotype registers medium-sized. The J gene is TRBJ2-7, the V gene TRBV6-1; TCRdb's D call of TRBD1 is untestable without DNA. The CDR3 spans 15 residues. Per germline, CDR1 MNHNS and CDR2 SASEGT. The CDR3 is CASRGDSQSSYEQYF.

The rearrangement uses TRBV27 and TRBJ2-2. This CDR3 has 13 residues. CDR1 is MNHEY, CDR2 SMNVEV, per germline (reference sequence). The CDR3 region is CASSPRVGGELFF.

V usage is TRBV6-6 and J usage is TRBJ2-7. The CDR3 is 12 residues long. Germline lookup yields CDR1 MNHNY and CDR2 SVGAGI (reference sequence). CDR3 sequence reads: CASRDGRYEQYF.

This chain connects TRBV2 to TRBJ1-5; the D call from TCRdb, TRBD1, cannot be confirmed without DNA. The CDR3 extends over 16 amino acids. Germline CDR1 reads SNHLY; CDR2 reads FYNNEI. CDR3 residues: CASSEAYRSSNQPQHF.

Frequency places this clonotype as medium-sized. The chain recombines TRBV29-1 with TRBJ2-5. Germline V CDR1 and CDR2: SQVTM, ANQGSEA. This CDR3 has 12 amino acids. The CDR3 loop reads CSVDESSGTQYF.

Frequency places this clonotype as medium-sized (0.01 to 0.1%). The chain carries TRBV20-1 and TRBJ2-1. CDR1 and CDR2 (germline): DFQATT, SNEGSKA (reference sequence). The CDR3 sequence is 13 residues long. The CDR3 region is CSAKGSSYNEQFF.

In terms of frequency, this clonotype is medium-sized. The chain recombines TRBV21-1 with TRBJ1-2. TRBV21-1 is a pseudogene segment. This CDR3 is 12 amino acids long. The chain's CDR3 is CAPSRVEEGYTF.

The chain is built from TRBV28 and TRBJ2-1; lacking DNA, the TRBD2 call made by TCRdb goes unchecked. Germline V gene lookup returns CDR1 MDHEN and CDR2 SYDVKM. This CDR3 contains 14 residues. The CDR3 reads CASLLAGGVNEQFF.

Measured by frequency, this clonotype is medium-sized. The chain carries TRBV29-1 and TRBJ2-1; TCRdb picks TRBD1, but there is no DNA to check that call. CDR3 length: 19 residues. Looked up from germline, CDR1 is SQVTM and CDR2 is ANQGSEA. CDR3 region: CSVEVGAGGLLISYNEQFF.

This rearrangement joins TRBV10-1 to TRBJ2-7; without DNA, the TCRdb call of TRBD1 cannot be checked. Germline V gene lookup returns CDR1 WNHNN and CDR2 SYGVQD (reference sequence). The CDR3 has 13 residues. CDR3 sequence reads: CASSEGQAYEQYF.

The chain employs TRBV30 and TRBJ2-6; there is no DNA to check the TCRdb D call of TRBD1. The CDR3 has 17 residues. The germline CDR1 and CDR2 sequences are GTSNPN and SVGIG (reference sequence). CDR3 residues: CAWSQGQGYSGANVLTF.

This chain joins TRBV29-1 and TRBJ1-2. The CDR3 covers 12 residues. Germline V gene data show CDR1 as SQVTM and CDR2 as ANQGSEA. The CDR3 is CSVIETAGGYTF.

Judged by frequency, this clonotype is medium-sized. This rearrangement joins TRBV5-1 to TRBJ2-1; TCRdb's D call of TRBD2 is untestable without DNA. Germline V lookup: CDR1 SGHRS, CDR2 YFSETQ. The CDR3 covers 15 residues. CDR3 amino acids: CASSPSGSQSNEQFF.

The J gene is TRBJ1-1, the V gene TRBV29-1. This CDR3 is 12 amino acids long. Germline-derived CDR1 and CDR2 are SQVTM and ANQGSEA. The chain's CDR3 is CSVEVGITEAFF.